The 2 T cell receptor beta chains below come from one sample, sequenced in a study of identical twins. TCRdb re-called the 5' RACE reads through MiXCR, storing one row per CDR3 protein. Counted here are around 340,000 distinct CDR3 sequences, roughly 9% occurring once; the ten biggest clones make up about 8.1%. The source material was naive T cells sorted from blood. These receptors were taken from a woman between 50 and 59 years old in good health.

This chain links TRBV6-5 with TRBJ2-5, with TRBD2 identical over 8 bases. Trimming took 7 bases from V and 5 from J; bases not matched to a gene: 9. CDR3 size: 14 residues. The germline CDR1 and CDR2 sequences are MNHEY and SVGAGI. CDR3 bases: TGTGCCAGCACCCGGGGGGGGCTAGGGGAGACCCAGTACTTC. It is translated as CASTRGGLGETQYF.

The chain is built from TRBV4-2 and TRBJ1-1; no clear D. Germline V lookup: CDR1 LGHNA, CDR2 YNFKEQ. Trimming shortened V by 6 bases and J by 1 base, and 15 bases separated the two germline ends. This CDR3 comprises 15 residues. CDR3 in amino acids: CASRRVLPPNTEAFF. CDR3 sequence (DNA): TGTGCCAGCAGGCGGGTTCTGCCGCCGAACACTGAAGCTTTCTTT.